The clone carrying this TCR beta chain turned up a few times. This specimen comes from a study of blood T cell repertoires in COVID-19. Across the study: COVID-19 samples collected from the United States, Italy and Spain covered acute and convalescent phases.

V lost 4 bases, J lost 4 bases, and 7 bases stayed unmatched. Per the germline V gene, CDR1 is SGHRS and CDR2 is YFSETQ. The CDR3 is made up of 14 amino acids. Assay: immunoSEQ multiplex PCR; the TCRdb copy retains only in-frame clones and omits some. Of some 60,000 clones in the sample, around 80% were seen once. This TCR was recovered from a man between 60 and 75 years old with acute or convalescent COVID-19. The sequenced sample was peripheral blood. V usage is TRBV5-1 and J usage is TRBJ1-2; TRBD1 agrees at 7 bases. The CDR3 spells CASSARQGSYGYTF. In DNA form, the CDR3 reads TGCGCCAGCAGCGCCAGACAGGGTTCCTATGGCTACACCTTC.